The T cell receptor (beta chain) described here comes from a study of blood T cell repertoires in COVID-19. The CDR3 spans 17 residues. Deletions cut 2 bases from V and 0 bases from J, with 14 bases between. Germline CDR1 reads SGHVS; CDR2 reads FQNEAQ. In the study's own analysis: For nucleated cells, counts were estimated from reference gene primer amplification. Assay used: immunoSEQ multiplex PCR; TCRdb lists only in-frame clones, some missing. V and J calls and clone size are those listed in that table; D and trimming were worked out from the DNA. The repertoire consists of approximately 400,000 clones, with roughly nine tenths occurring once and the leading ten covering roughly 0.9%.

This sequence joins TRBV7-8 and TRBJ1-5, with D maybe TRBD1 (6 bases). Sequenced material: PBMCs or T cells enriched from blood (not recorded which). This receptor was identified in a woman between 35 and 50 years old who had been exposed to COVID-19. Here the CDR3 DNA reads TGTGCCAGCAGCTTAAACCCGGGACATAGTAGCAATCAGCCCCAGCATTTT. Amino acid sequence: CASSLNPGHSSNQPQHF.